This T cell receptor (beta chain) was found in a study of T cell repertoires in cytomegalovirus infection. Germline values: CDR1 MNHNS, CDR2 SASEGT. This CDR3 has 15 amino acids. The trim removed 4 bases at V and 1 base at J, leaving 5 bases unmatched. There are a few counts of this clonotype. Its antigen is unknown. MiXCR, run by TCRdb on the reads, gives a single entry per CDR3 protein. The table includes 100,000 to 150,000 distinct CDR3 sequences, over 25% detected once. The source was CD8+ T cells from cultured PBMCs, collected from culture after CMV antigen stimulation. This clonotype originated in a human donor in good health (CMV status not recorded). Some clones in this sample may be carry-over from other donors' samples. The chain uses TRBV6-1 and TRBJ1-1; TRBD1 matches 8 bases. CDR3 coding DNA: TGTGCCAGCAGTGGGGGACAGGAGAAGAACACTGAAGCTTTCTTT. Amino acids: CASSGGQEKNTEAFF.